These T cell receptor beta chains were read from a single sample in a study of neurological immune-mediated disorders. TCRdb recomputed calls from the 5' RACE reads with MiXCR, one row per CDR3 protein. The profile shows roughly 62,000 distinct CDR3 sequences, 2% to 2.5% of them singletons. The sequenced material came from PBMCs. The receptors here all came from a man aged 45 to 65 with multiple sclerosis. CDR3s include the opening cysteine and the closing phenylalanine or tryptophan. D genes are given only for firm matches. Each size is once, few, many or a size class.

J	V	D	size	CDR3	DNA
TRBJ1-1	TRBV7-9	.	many	CASSLERPTTLVF	TGTGCCAGCAGCTTAGAGAGGCCTACGACTCTAGTGTTT
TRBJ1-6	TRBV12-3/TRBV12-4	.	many	CASSPLNSPLHF	TGTGCCAGCAGCCCCCTGAATTCACCCCTCCACTTT
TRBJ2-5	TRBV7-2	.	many	CASSLVTAPGTQYF	TGTGCCAGCAGCTTAGTTACAGCCCCTGGGACCCAGTACTTC
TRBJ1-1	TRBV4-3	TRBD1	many	CASSRSRTGTLGAFF	TGCGCCAGCAGCCGGAGTAGGACAGGTACCTTGGGAGCTTTCTTT
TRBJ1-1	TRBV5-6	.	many	CASSRSRVKGTEAFF	TGTGCCAGCAGCCGTTCAAGGGTGAAAGGCACTGAAGCTTTCTTT
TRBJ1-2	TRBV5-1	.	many	CASSSPQGSYGYTF	TGCGCCAGCAGCTCCCCACAGGGAAGCTATGGCTACACCTTC
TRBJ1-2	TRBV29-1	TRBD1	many	CSGDNRGEGYTF	TGCAGCGGGGATAACAGGGGTGAGGGCTACACCTTC
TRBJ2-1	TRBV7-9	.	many	CASSREQFF	TGTGCCAGCAGCAGAGAGCAGTTCTTC
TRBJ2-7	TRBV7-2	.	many	CASGDSDYEQYF	TGTGCCAGTGGGGACTCGGACTACGAGCAGTACTTC
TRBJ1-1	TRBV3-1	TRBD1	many	CASSQRTGYTEAFF	TGTGCCAGCAGCCAAAGGACAGGTTACACTGAAGCTTTCTTT
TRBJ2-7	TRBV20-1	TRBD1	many	CSAHDRGGYEQYF	TGCAGTGCGCACGACAGGGGAGGCTACGAGCAGTACTTC
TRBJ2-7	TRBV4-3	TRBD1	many	CASSTGQGGEQYF	TGCGCCAGCAGTACTGGACAGGGCGGGGAGCAGTACTTC
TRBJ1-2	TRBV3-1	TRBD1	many	CASSPMFRTGGRGYTF	TGTGCCAGCAGCCCGATGTTCCGGACAGGGGGTCGTGGCTACACCTTC
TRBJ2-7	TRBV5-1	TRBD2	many	CASSPRTSGAYEQYF	TGCGCCAGCAGCCCCAGGACTAGCGGAGCCTACGAGCAGTACTTC
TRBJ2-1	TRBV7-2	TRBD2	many	CASSSLSSGGSAWFF	TGTGCCAGCAGCTCTCTGTCTAGCGGGGGCTCGGCATGGTTCTTC
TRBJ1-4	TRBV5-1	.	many	CASSPQGIGEKLFF	TGCGCCAGCAGCCCCCAGGGCATCGGTGAAAAACTGTTTTTT
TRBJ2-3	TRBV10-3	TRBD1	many	CAISAGDRGRGTDTQYF	TGTGCCATCAGTGCGGGGGACAGGGGGCGCGGGACAGATACGCAGTATTTT
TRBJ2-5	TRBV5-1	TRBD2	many	CASSLAQLAGGQETQYF	TGCGCCAGCAGCTTGGCCCAACTAGCGGGGGGGCAGGAGACCCAGTACTTC
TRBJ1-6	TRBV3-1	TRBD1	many	CASSQTQTGSGNSPLHF	TGTGCCAGCAGCCAGACCCAGACAGGGTCGGGGAATTCACCCCTCCACTTT
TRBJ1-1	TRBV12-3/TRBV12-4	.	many	CASSLGSLTEAFF	TGTGCCAGCAGTTTGGGGAGTCTCACTGAAGCTTTCTTT
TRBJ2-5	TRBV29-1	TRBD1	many	CSVMPGQGLETQYF	TGCAGCGTCATGCCGGGACAGGGTCTGGAGACCCAGTACTTC
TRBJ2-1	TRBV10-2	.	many	CASSEWGGRRNEQFF	TGCGCCAGCAGTGAGTGGGGGGGGCGACGCAATGAGCAGTTCTTC
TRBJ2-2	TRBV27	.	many	CASSWGAPGELFF	TGTGCCAGCAGTTGGGGGGCTCCCGGGGAGCTGTTTTTT
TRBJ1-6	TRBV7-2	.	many	CASSLTTGAANSPLHF	TGTGCCAGCAGCCTTACCACGGGGGCGGCTAATTCACCCCTCCACTTT
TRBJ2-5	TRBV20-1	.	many	CSARRMQGNSETQYF	TGCAGTGCTAGAAGGATGCAGGGCAATTCAGAGACCCAGTACTTC
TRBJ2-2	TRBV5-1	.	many	CASSLFGRQNTGELFF	TGCGCCAGCAGCTTATTCGGCAGGCAGAACACCGGGGAGCTGTTTTTT
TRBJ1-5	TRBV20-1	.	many	CSADDTRGNQPQHF	TGCAGTGCTGACGACACGCGGGGCAATCAGCCCCAGCATTTT
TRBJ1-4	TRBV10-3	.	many	CAISDQGSTSEKLFF	TGTGCCATCAGTGACCAGGGGAGCACGAGTGAAAAACTGTTTTTT
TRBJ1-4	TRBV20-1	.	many	CSARDAREGEKLFF	TGCAGTGCTAGAGATGCCAGGGAAGGTGAAAAACTGTTTTTT